The clone carrying this T cell receptor beta chain was observed at least ten times. The data stem from a study of T cells in Graves' hyperthyroidism and ophthalmopathy. Trimming cost V 2 bases and J 0 bases, with 11 bases left between them. The CDR3 consists of 15 residues. CDR1 and CDR2 from the germline V gene are MNHNY and SVGAGI (reference sequence). TCR beta CDR3 regions were amplified from RNA. RT-PCR in the first round (using the HTBI primer set) targeted the TCR CDR3. TCRdb reprocessed the multiplex PCR reads via MiXCR and lists one record per CDR3 protein. The sample carries more than 300,000 distinct CDR3 sequences, around 18% recorded once.

The clonotype was recovered from a man in his late teens or twenties with Graves' ophthalmopathy. Specimen: blood. The chain is built from TRBV6-6 and TRBJ2-7; possibly TRBD2 for D (6 bases). The CDR3 loop is CASSYGAGSSYEQYF. As DNA, the CDR3 is TGTGCCAGCAGTTACGGGGCGGGGAGCTCCTACGAGCAGTACTTC.